This TCR beta chain was recorded in a study of identical twins. A universal primer site arose from template switching, and cDNA bore unique molecular identifiers. TCRdb recomputed calls from the 5' RACE reads with MiXCR, one row per CDR3 protein. The sample comprises 300,000 to 400,000 distinct CDR3 sequences, roughly an eighth of which are singletons, and just over 7% rests with the top ten. The table lists this clonotype with many counts. Its antigen is undetermined. Whole-study findings and limits: Cross-sectional statistics underpinned the conclusions; the same donors were not followed. Out-of-frame alpha sequences that twins shared showed excess low generation probability. In cord blood, abundant beta clonotypes had fewer insertions; memory showed no trend.

These same records also appear under a second study, on yellow fever vaccine responses in identical twins.

This clonotype originated in a woman aged 18-29 years in good health. Sample: CD8+ T cells sorted from blood.

The CDR3 reads CASSTLEPTGTRGYNEQFF. The CDR3 DNA reads as TGTGCCAGCAGCACCCTTGAGCCCACCGGGACTAGGGGTTACAATGAGCAGTTCTTC. J is TRBJ2-1 and V is TRBV11-1, with 8 nucleotides matching TRBD2. CDR3 length: 19 amino acids. V lost 5 bases and J lost 4; bases outside the gene matches: 19. Germline assignment: CDR1 SGHAT and CDR2 FQDESV (reference sequence).